These 11 T cell receptor beta chains were sequenced from one sample in a study of cytomegalovirus exposure and HLA in healthy donors. It was with 60 Vbeta and 13 Jbeta primers that the PCR ran. Only in-frame clones appear in the TCRdb table, and some are missing; sequencing was by immunoSEQ multiplex PCR. The data show 150,000 to 160,000 clones, about 85% seen once. Source material: PBMCs. The receptors come from a woman aged 18 to 35 in good health and CMV-seronegative.

The V and J genes are TRBV9 and TRBJ1-4; perhaps TRBD1 as D (5 bases). V lost 3 bases and J 7 bases, leaving 16 bases between the germline ends. The CDR3 extends over 15 amino acids. Per the germline V gene, CDR1 is SGDLS and CDR2 is YYNGEE. The CDR3 sequence is CASSGGGTTLEKLFF. Written as DNA, the CDR3 is TGTGCCAGCAGCGGGGGGGGAACAACCCTTGAAAAACTGTTTTTT.

The chain links TRBV28 to TRBJ1-5, with 8 bases aligning to TRBD1. Per the germline V gene, CDR1 is MDHEN and CDR2 is SYDVKM. Trimming took 7 bases from V and 11 from J; bases not matched to a gene: 13. The CDR3 runs to 14 residues. The CDR3 reads CASTAGQGISSQHF. The CDR3 coding sequence is TGTGCCAGCACAGCCGGACAGGGCATTTCGTCCCAGCATTTT.

As for this clone: One end of the junction varies from germline; a read error may be responsible. The V and J genes are TRBV7-2 and TRBJ1-6; D might be TRBD1 (6 bases). CDR1 is SGHTA and CDR2 is FQGNSA in the germline V gene. This CDR3 region has 14 residues. This CDR3 is CASRLEQGSSPLHF. The CDR3 DNA follows: TGTGCCAGCAGGTTAGAACAGGGATCGTCACCCCTCCACTTT.

The chain is built from TRBV19 and TRBJ1-1; no clear D. V gave up 6 bases and J gave up 11 bases, with 19 bases separating them. Germline lookup yields CDR1 LNHDA and CDR2 SQIVND (reference sequence). This CDR3 has 13 residues. The CDR3 DNA follows: TGTGCCAGTAGCCCGGGATCGGGCCGAACGGCTTTCTTT. It encodes CASSPGSGRTAFF.

The chain joins TRBV29-1 to TRBJ2-3; 8 bases align to TRBD1. The CDR3 runs 14 residues. The V gene's germline CDR1 is SQVTM and CDR2 ANQGSEA. V lost 4 bases and J lost 2; bases outside the gene matches: 5. The CDR3 spells CSVGPGQVTDTQYF. Written as DNA, the CDR3 is TGCAGCGTTGGTCCGGGACAGGTCACAGATACGCAGTATTTT.

The gene calls are TRBV5-4 and TRBJ2-3; 12 bases align to TRBD2. The CDR3 runs to 20 residues. V shed 4 bases and J 0 bases; nucleotides not matched to a gene: 15. The germline CDR1 and CDR2 sequences are SGHNT and YYREEE (reference sequence). The CDR3 sequence is CASSPGRGLAGGYSTDTQYF. The CDR3 nucleotides read TGTGCCAGCAGCCCCGGGAGAGGTCTAGCGGGGGGGTATAGCACAGATACGCAGTATTTT.

The chain carries TRBV29-1 and TRBJ1-2; possible D gene TRBD1, 6 bases. Germline lookup yields CDR1 SQVTM and CDR2 ANQGSEA. This CDR3 has 14 amino acids. V shed 7 bases and J shed 4 bases, with 19 bases lying between them. This CDR3 reads CSERTVSSLYGYTF. The CDR3 nucleotides read TGCAGCGAGAGGACAGTTAGTTCCCTCTATGGCTACACCTTC.

V is TRBV19 and J is TRBJ1-1; TRBD1 might be the D (6 bases). This CDR3 region has 16 residues. V was pared by 5 bases and J by 4 bases, with 20 bases between. From germline, CDR1 is LNHDA and CDR2 SQIVND (reference sequence). The DNA for the CDR3 is TGTGCCAGTAGTCGTATGTCGGGGGGCGAACGCACTGAAGCTTTCTTT. Protein product: CASSRMSGGERTEAFF.

Remarks on this clone: This specimen includes other DNA sequences encoding the same CDR3. The chain combines TRBV7-2 with TRBJ1-5; no clear D gene. Germline CDR1 reads SGHTA; CDR2 reads FQGNSA. The CDR3 contains 15 residues. Trimming took 1 base from V and 0 from J, leaving 7 bases between them. CDR3 in DNA: TGTGCCAGCAGCTTAGGACTGTATAGCAATCAGCCCCAGCATTTT. Protein sequence: CASSLGLYSNQPQHF.

The V gene is TRBV14, the J gene TRBJ2-2; 7 positions match TRBD2. The germline CDR1 and CDR2 sequences are SGHDN and FVKESK. This CDR3 spans 15 amino acids. With V trimmed by 5 bases and J by 6 bases, 9 bases remained unmatched. CDR3 coding DNA: TGTGCCAGCAGCTCCGGTTATGGGAGGGCCGGGGAGCTGTTTTTT. It encodes CASSSGYGRAGELFF.

This sequence joins TRBV5-1 and TRBJ2-6; 8 nucleotides match TRBD1. Germline trimming cut 2 bases from V and 4 bases from J; bases unmatched to any gene: 8. This CDR3 has 17 amino acids. Germline V gene lookup returns CDR1 SGHRS and CDR2 YFSETQ. The CDR3 is CASSFGTGGPGANVLTF. CDR3 bases: TGCGCCAGCAGCTTCGGGACAGGTGGCCCAGGGGCCAACGTCCTGACTTTC.